The entry that follows covers one TCR beta chain sequence. Its antigen is unknown. This sample includes further DNA sequences coding for the same CDR3. Nominal health characterized the donors when sampled, though unrecorded immune exposures were likely. Looked up from germline, CDR1 is ENHRY and CDR2 is SYGVKD. After removal of 8 bases from V and 10 bases from J, the junction contained 11 bases not matched to a gene. The CDR3 is 14 amino acids. This entry comes from a study of cytomegalovirus exposure and HLA in healthy donors. General study results and limits: Productive status was seen about 90% or about 30% of the time for most TCR beta V segments in an earlier analysis. The study put 150 or so TCR beta chains on its list as cytomegalovirus-associated.

The PCR was carried out with 60 Vbeta primers and 13 Jbeta primers. Here immunoSEQ multiplex PCR was the method, and the copy in TCRdb shows in-frame clones only, minus some. This sample carries around 280,000 clones, around 90% of them seen once, and the ten largest clones take roughly 2.1%. The chain carries TRBV10-3 and TRBJ1-6; 7 bases match TRBD1. The TCR comes from a woman between 18 and 29 years old in good health and CMV-seronegative. Sequencing was performed on PBMCs. CDR3 coding DNA: TGTGCCATCCGCGCCGGCAGGGGGTTCTCACCCCTCCACTTT. Translating gives CAIRAGRGFSPLHF.